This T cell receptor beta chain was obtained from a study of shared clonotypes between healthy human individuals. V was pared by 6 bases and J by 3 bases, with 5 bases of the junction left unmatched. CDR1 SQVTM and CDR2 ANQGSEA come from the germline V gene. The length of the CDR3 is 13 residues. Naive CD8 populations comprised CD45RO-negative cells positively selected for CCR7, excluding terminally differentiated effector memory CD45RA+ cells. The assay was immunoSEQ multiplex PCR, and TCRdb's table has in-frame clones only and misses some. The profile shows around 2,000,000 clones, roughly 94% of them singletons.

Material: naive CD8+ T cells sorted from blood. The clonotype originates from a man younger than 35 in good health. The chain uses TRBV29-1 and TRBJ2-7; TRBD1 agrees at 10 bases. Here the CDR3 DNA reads TGCAGCGTCACCGGGACAGGGGTCTACGAGCAGTACTTC. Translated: CSVTGTGVYEQYF.